Presented here are 21 T cell receptor beta chains from one specimen sequenced in a study of shared clonotypes between healthy human individuals. Terminally differentiated effector memory CD45RA+ cells were left out of the naive CD8 fraction, which was CD45RO-negative and positively selected for CCR7. Method: immunoSEQ multiplex PCR; TCRdb's copy keeps in-frame clones and lacks some. Among some 2,000,000 clones listed, about 94% were seen once. The source material was naive CD8+ T cells sorted from blood. These receptors all stem from a man aged 18 to 30 in good health.

Notes on this clone: The same CDR3 arises from other DNA sequences in this sample as well. V gene TRBV11-2 combines with J gene TRBJ2-7; no clear D. V lost 1 base and J 5 bases, leaving 6 bases between the germline ends. The CDR3 spans 12 residues. Germline V gives CDR1 SGHAT, CDR2 FQNNGV. The CDR3 loop reads CASSLVRNEQYF. Here the CDR3 DNA reads TGTGCCAGCAGCTTAGTTCGGAACGAGCAGTACTTC. Filled out from reference TRBV11-2 and TRBJ2-7, the complete variable domain reads EAGVAQSPRYKIIEKRQSVAFWCNPISGHATLYWYQQILGQGPKLLIQFQNNGVVDDSQLPKDRFSAERLKGVDSTLKIQPAKLEDSAVYLCASSLVRNEQYFGPGTRLTVT.

V usage is TRBV5-6 and J usage is TRBJ2-7, with TRBD1 identical over 12 bases. There are 16 residues in the CDR3. The V gene's germline CDR1 is SGHDT and CDR2 YYEEEE. Trimming took 0 bases from V and 6 from J; bases not matched to a gene: 7. The CDR3, as DNA: TGTGCCAGCAGCTTGGATTGGGGACAGGGGGCGATCGAGCAGTACTTC. Protein: CASSLDWGQGAIEQYF.

On this clone itself: The junction shows a germline mismatch at one end, possibly a read error. J is TRBJ2-2 and V is TRBV7-7; tentatively, D is TRBD2 (6 bases). This CDR3 has 16 amino acids. Germline CDR1 reads SSHAT; CDR2 reads FNYEAQ (reference sequence). The CDR3 nucleotides are TGTGCTAGCAGCCACCCGTCGGGAGCAAACACCGGGGAGCTGTTTTTT. Translation: CASSHPSGANTGELFF.

The J gene is TRBJ1-6, the V gene TRBV2; D call uncertain. The V gene's germline CDR1 is SNHLY and CDR2 FYNNEI. Trimming took off 1 base at V and 0 bases at J, with 10 bases between the two ends. This CDR3 is 17 amino acids long. The CDR3 DNA follows: TGTGCCAGCAGTGAAGATACGGGGAGCTCCTATAATTCACCCCTCCACTTT. This codes for CASSEDTGSSYNSPLHF.

The chain couples TRBV19 to TRBJ2-7; 7 positions match TRBD1. Germline V CDR1 and CDR2: LNHDA, SQIVND (reference sequence). V was pared by 1 base and J by 2 bases, with 5 bases of the junction left unmatched. This CDR3 has 15 residues. CDR3 in DNA: TGTGCCAGTAGTATAGCACAGGGGAAGACCTACGAGCAGTACTTC. Amino acids: CASSIAQGKTYEQYF. The entire variable domain, with the rest obtained from reference TRBV19 and TRBJ2-7, is as follows: DGGITQSPKYLFRKEGQNVTLSCEQNLNHDAMYWYRQDPGQGLRLIYYSQIVNDFQKGDIAEGYSVSREKKESFPLTVTSAQKNPTAFYLCASSIAQGKTYEQYFGPGTRLTVT.

This chain connects TRBV2 to TRBJ2-7, with D tentatively TRBD1 (5 bases). Trimming removed 8 bases at V and 1 base at J, with 15 bases between. The CDR3 sequence is 14 residues long. Looked up from germline, CDR1 is SNHLY and CDR2 is FYNNEI. The CDR3 sequence: CASSTEALSYEQYF. CDR3 nucleotides: TGTGCCAGCTCGACAGAGGCCCTTTCCTACGAGCAGTACTTC.

The chain is built from TRBV27 and TRBJ2-7, with D tentatively TRBD1 (6 bases). Germline CDR1 and CDR2: MNHEY and SMNVEV (reference sequence). CDR3 length: 18 residues. Trimming took off 4 bases at V and 5 bases at J, with 27 bases between the two ends. DNA for the CDR3: TGTGCCAGCAGTTCCACCGGGACAAGGGTTTCACTCCCTGACGAGCAGTACTTC. It codes for CASSSTGTRVSLPDEQYF.

This chain connects TRBV29-1 to TRBJ2-1; D might be TRBD1 (6 bases). With 7 bases removed from V and 9 bases from J, the gap between germline ends came to 13 bases. Germline CDR1 SQVTM, CDR2 ANQGSEA. CDR3 length equals 11 residues. In DNA form, the CDR3 reads TGCAGCGAGCGACAGGCAGGTGAGCAGTTCTTC. Protein sequence: CSERQAGEQFF.

The chain carries TRBV27 and TRBJ2-1, with D perhaps given as TRBD1 or TRBD2 (5 bases each). CDR1 and CDR2 from the germline V gene are MNHEY and SMNVEV (reference sequence). The CDR3 spans 15 residues. Trimming shortened V by 5 bases and J by 8 bases, and 19 bases separated the two germline ends. The CDR3 nucleotides are TGTGCCAGCAGTCGAGGGGTGGTTCAGTTCTATGAGCAGTTCTTC. Translation: CASSRGVVQFYEQFF.

The DNA of the CDR3 is TGCGCCAGCAGCCAAAATTCTCGGACAGCGAACTATGGCTACACCTTC. Translation gives CASSQNSRTANYGYTF. The J gene is TRBJ1-2, the V gene TRBV4-1; D may be TRBD1 (6 bases). The CDR3 length is 16 residues. Between the trimmed V and J ends, which lost 2 bases and 2 bases, there was a span of 15 bases. Germline lookup yields CDR1 MGHRA and CDR2 YSYEKL.

The V call is TRBV5-8, the J call TRBJ1-2; D is possibly TRBD1 (5 bases). The CDR3 spans 15 residues. Deletions cut 2 bases from V and 0 bases from J, with 11 bases between. CDR1 is SGHTS and CDR2 is YDEGEE in the germline V gene. The CDR3 region is CASSFPSGSNYGYTF. The CDR3 DNA reads as TGTGCCAGCAGCTTCCCTTCAGGGTCTAACTATGGCTACACCTTC.

This clone was seen a single time. The rearrangement links TRBV6-1 to TRBJ1-6; D unclear. The CDR3 runs 13 residues. Looked up from germline, CDR1 is MNHNS and CDR2 is SASEGT. The V end lost 0 bases, the J end lost 9 bases, and 6 bases lay between the germline ends. CDR3 sequence reads: CASSEAQLSPLHF. The CDR3 bases are TGTGCCAGCAGTGAAGCGCAACTTTCACCCCTCCACTTT.

There are a few counts of this clone. This sequence joins TRBV27 and TRBJ2-7; 9 nucleotides match TRBD1. The trim removed 2 bases at V and 2 bases at J, leaving 4 bases unmatched. Germline V lookup: CDR1 MNHEY, CDR2 SMNVEV (reference sequence). CDR3 length equals 15 residues. The CDR3 nucleotides are TGTGCCAGCAGTTTAGGGACAGGGTCTACCTACGAGCAGTACTTC. Encoded protein: CASSLGTGSTYEQYF.

CDR3 loop: CATTGREGSHEQFF. CDR3 sequence (DNA): TGTGCCACCACGGGGCGGGAGGGCAGCCATGAGCAGTTCTTC. J is TRBJ2-1 and V is TRBV7-9; 9 positions match TRBD2. Trimming removed 10 bases from V and 8 bases from J; junction bases left unmatched: 12. This CDR3 is built from 14 residues. Per the germline V gene, CDR1 is SEHNR and CDR2 is FQNEAQ (reference sequence).

This sequence joins TRBV21-1 and TRBJ1-5; the table's D call TRBD1 went unverified against the DNA. TRBV21-1 is flagged as a pseudogene. This CDR3 has 14 amino acids. The CDR3 sequence: CASSRDRVNQPQHF. CDR3 nucleotide sequence: TGTGCCAGCAGCAGAGACAGGGTCAATCAGCCCCAGCATTTT.

The chain uses TRBV28 and TRBJ2-7, with 8 bases fitting TRBD2. The germline CDR1 and CDR2 sequences are MDHEN and SYDVKM. Trimming at V came to 7 bases and at J to 6 bases, leaving 20 bases not matched to a gene. This CDR3 is 17 amino acids long. In DNA form, the CDR3 reads TGTGCCAGCACCCCCTCGGATTCGGTTACTACTAGCGGCGAGCAGTACTTC. This sequence encodes CASTPSDSVTTSGEQYF.

This rearrangement joins TRBV10-1 to TRBJ1-1; a weak D match, TRBD1 (6 bases). V shed 6 bases and J shed 0 bases, with 26 bases lying between them. This CDR3 comprises 19 residues. Germline V CDR1 and CDR2: WNHNN, SYGVQD (reference sequence). The CDR3 spells CASREGQSSAGSMNTEAFF. The CDR3 DNA follows: TGCGCCAGCAGGGAAGGACAGTCATCGGCAGGAAGCATGAACACTGAAGCTTTCTTT.

J is TRBJ2-1 and V is TRBV7-9; D is uncertain. The V and J ends lost 0 bases and 3 bases respectively, with 12 bases between them. Germline assignment: CDR1 SEHNR and CDR2 FQNEAQ (reference sequence). This CDR3 contains 16 residues. The CDR3 reads CASSLAALRDYNEQFF. For the CDR3, the DNA is TGTGCCAGCAGCTTAGCCGCCCTTAGGGACTACAATGAGCAGTTCTTC.

V gene TRBV7-8 combines with J gene TRBJ1-6; 9 bases match TRBD1. Germline V gene lookup returns CDR1 SGHVS and CDR2 FQNEAQ. The CDR3 length is 14 residues. With V trimmed by 5 bases and J by 9 bases, 5 bases remained unmatched. DNA for the CDR3: TGTGCCAGCAGCCCGACAGGGGGTACTTCACCCCTCCACTTT. Translation: CASSPTGGTSPLHF.

The chain combines TRBV7-9 with TRBJ2-5, with a weak D call TRBD2 (6 bases). CDR3 size: 15 residues. V shed 5 bases and J shed 0 bases, with 13 bases lying between them. The germline gives CDR1 SEHNR, CDR2 FQNEAQ (reference sequence). Here the CDR3 reads CASSGSWGDQETQYF. The DNA of the CDR3 is TGTGCCAGCAGCGGGTCCTGGGGGGACCAAGAGACCCAGTACTTC.

About this clone itself: Mismatch with germline at one junction end may stem from a read error. The chain carries TRBV7-7 and TRBJ2-5, with D uncertain. The CDR3 totals 14 residues. CDR1 is SSHAT, CDR2 FNYEAQ, per germline (reference sequence). The CDR3 sequence is CASSPYVGQETQYF. The DNA of the CDR3 is TGTGCTAGCAGCCCGTACGTAGGCCAAGAGACCCAGTACTTC. The entire variable domain, with the rest obtained from reference TRBV7-7 and TRBJ2-5, is as follows: GAGVSQSPRYKVTKRGQDVTLRCDPISSHATLYWYQQALGQGPEFLTYFNYEAQPDKSGLPSDRFSAERPEGSISTLTIQRTEQRDSAMYRCASSPYVGQETQYFGPGTRLLVL.